This is a list of T cell receptor beta chains from one sample in a study of T cells in localized non-small cell lung cancer. Produced via immunoSEQ multiplex PCR; TCRdb's table is partial and in-frame only. In the table there are roughly 2,400 clones, 20% to 25% of which are singletons. The sequencing here drew on lung tumor tissue, taken before any cancer treatment. The receptor set was obtained from a female donor aged 60 or older with stage I lung adenocarcinoma. The CDR3 runs from the conserved cysteine through the conserved F or W. D genes are given only for firm matches. Clone sizes are given selectively: once, few, many, or a class where the clone is expanded.

TRBV7-2	few	NA	TRBJ2-3	CASSFGATDTQYF	TGTGCCAGCAGCTTTGGGGCGACAGATACGCAGTATTTT
TRBV28	few	NA	TRBJ2-1	CASSLYRIGGVLFF	TGTGCCAGCAGTTTATATAGGATAGGAGGAGTTCTGTTCTTC
TRBV6-8	few	TRBD1	TRBJ1-2	CASSRQGANYGYTF	TGTGCCAGCAGCCGACAGGGGGCTAACTATGGCTACACCTTC
TRBV9	few	NA	TRBJ1-5	CASSVDTGGDQPQHF	TGTGCCAGCAGCGTAGACACCGGAGGGGACCAGCCCCAGCATTTT
TRBV29-1	once	TRBD1	TRBJ1-1	CRPPGGGNTEAFF	TGCAGGCCCCCAGGGGGGGGGAACACTGAAGCTTTCTTT
TRBV12-5	medium-sized	TRBD2	TRBJ2-1	CASGAGFREQFF	TGTGCCAGCGGAGCGGGATTCCGGGAGCAGTTCTTC
TRBV6-8	few	NA	TRBJ1-2	CASTNSGTLRGYTF	TGTGCCAGCACTAACTCCGGGACTCTGAGGGGCTACACCTTC
TRBV30	NA	NA	TRBJ2-1	CAWSVEGNEQFF	TGTGCCTGGAGTGTAGAGGGTAATGAGCAGTTCTTC
TRBV18	few	NA	TRBJ1-3	CASSLGTGNTIYF	TGTGCCAGCTCACTAGGGACCGGAAACACCATATATTTT
TRBV2	few	NA	TRBJ1-5	CASSPWGDSNQPQHF	TGTGCCAGCAGCCCTTGGGGAGATAGCAATCAGCCCCAGCATTTT
TRBV6-1	NA	NA	TRBJ1-1	CASSEEWNRRTEAFF	TGTGCCAGCAGTGAAGAGTGGAACAGGAGGACTGAAGCTTTCTTT
TRBV6-8	NA	NA	TRBJ2-6	CASISRVSGANVLTF	TGTGCCAGCATTAGCAGGGTCTCTGGGGCCAACGTCCTGACTTTC
TRBV11-3	NA	TRBD2	TRBJ2-3	CASSRGQREKKDTQYF	TGTGCCAGCAGCCGGGGCCAGCGGGAGAAGAAGGATACGCAGTATTTT
TRBV12-5	NA	TRBD2	TRBJ2-1	CASGLVRASGSGGSYNEQFF	TGTGCTAGTGGTTTGGTAAGGGCTAGCGGGAGTGGGGGATCCTACAATGAGCAGTTCTTC
TRBV6-8	medium-sized	NA	TRBJ1-3	CASWSQGGNTIYF	TGTGCCAGCTGGTCGCAGGGCGGAAACACCATATATTTT
TRBV12-5	few	NA	TRBJ1-1	CASGSLLRSTEAFF	TGTGCTAGTGGTTCCCTTTTGAGGTCCACTGAAGCTTTCTTT
TRBV11-3	NA	TRBD1	TRBJ1-4	CASSLGQGARGEKLFF	TGTGCCAGCAGCTTAGGGCAGGGGGCCCGCGGGGAAAAACTGTTTTTT
TRBV19	NA	NA	TRBJ1-1	CASSIAGRRGLEAFF	TGTGCCAGTAGTATAGCAGGGCGTAGGGGCCTGGAAGCTTTCTTT
TRBV5-1	NA	NA	TRBJ2-5	CASSLGSGIQETQYF	TGCGCCAGCAGCTTGGGGTCGGGTATCCAAGAGACCCAGTACTTC
TRBV9	NA	TRBD1	TRBJ1-5	CASRGTGNQPQHF	TGTGCCAGCAGAGGGACAGGGAATCAGCCCCAGCATTTT
TRBV2	few	NA	TRBJ1-5	CASSDFVGAQPQHF	TGTGCCAGCAGTGATTTCGTGGGCGCTCAGCCCCAGCATTTT
TRBV7-6	few	NA	TRBJ1-6	CASTQTAYNSPLHF	TGTGCCAGCACCCAGACAGCCTATAATTCACCCCTCCACTTT
TRBV11-3	few	TRBD1	TRBJ2-1	CASSFWGQFNEQFF	TGTGCCAGCAGCTTTTGGGGACAGTTTAATGAGCAGTTCTTC
TRBV11-3	few	NA	TRBJ1-6	CASTGTANNSPLHF	TGTGCCAGCACCGGGACGGCCAATAATTCACCCCTCCACTTT
TRBV9	NA	NA	TRBJ2-3	CASSVIDVDTQYF	TGTGCCAGCAGCGTGATAGACGTAGATACGCAGTATTTT
TRBV11-3	NA	NA	TRBJ1-5	CASSPREGMGDQPQHF	TGTGCCAGCAGCCCACGAGAGGGGATGGGCGATCAGCCCCAGCATTTT
TRBV29-1	NA	NA	TRBJ2-3	CSVVGGSTDTQYF	TGCAGCGTTGTGGGGGGTAGCACAGATACGCAGTATTTT
TRBV9	few	TRBD1	TRBJ2-7	CASSPGTGGTYEQYF	TGTGCCAGCAGTCCCGGGACAGGGGGGACGTACGAGCAGTACTTC
TRBV6-8	few	TRBD2	TRBJ2-3	CATSSGGTDTQYF	TGTGCAACTTCTAGCGGGGGGACAGATACGCAGTATTTT
TRBV12-2	NA	NA	TRBJ1-3	CAGGGALSGNTIYF	TGTGCCGGGGGTGGGGCCCTCTCTGGAAACACCATATATTTT
TRBV5-1	NA	NA	TRBJ1-1	CASSAGTANTEAFF	TGCGCCAGCAGCGCCGGGACGGCGAACACTGAAGCTTTCTTT
TRBV5-1	once	NA	TRBJ2-1	CASSSGLGGDEQFF	TGCGCCAGCAGCTCCGGACTAGGGGGGGATGAGCAGTTCTTC
TRBV30	few	NA	TRBJ2-3	CAWSKGTPGDTQYF	TGTGCCTGGAGTAAGGGGACCCCGGGAGATACGCAGTATTTT
TRBV28	few	TRBD1	TRBJ1-5	CASSWGDRGAQPQHF	TGTGCCAGCAGTTGGGGGGACAGGGGAGCTCAGCCCCAGCATTTT
TRBV28	NA	TRBD2	TRBJ2-1	CASSALAGVNEQFF	TGTGCCAGCTCAGCACTAGCGGGAGTTAATGAGCAGTTCTTC
TRBV6-8	NA	TRBD1	TRBJ1-5	CASSPTGTRNQPQHF	TGTGCCAGCAGTCCGACAGGGACCCGCAATCAGCCCCAGCATTTT
TRBV11-3	few	TRBD2	TRBJ2-4	CASSQNSGTSGRGNIQYF	TGTGCCAGCAGCCAAAACTCCGGGACTAGCGGGAGAGGAAACATTCAGTACTTC
TRBV6-8	few	NA	TRBJ1-1	CAISADLNTEAFF	TGTGCCATCAGTGCCGACTTGAACACTGAAGCTTTCTTT
TRBV11-3	medium-sized	NA	TRBJ2-1	CASSLDRTVFLQFF	TGTGCCAGCAGCTTGGATCGGACAGTTTTCTTGCAGTTCTTC
TRBV14	few	NA	TRBJ1-1	CASSLLKRGTEAFF	TGTGCCAGCAGCTTGCTTAAGAGGGGAACTGAAGCTTTCTTT
TRBV5-1	once	NA	TRBJ1-3	CASSFGDSGNTIYF	TGCGCCAGCAGCTTCGGAGACTCTGGAAACACCATATATTTT
TRBV7-4	many	NA	TRBJ1-2	CASSPDGNYGYTF	TGTGCCAGCAGCCCGGACGGAAACTATGGCTACACCTTC